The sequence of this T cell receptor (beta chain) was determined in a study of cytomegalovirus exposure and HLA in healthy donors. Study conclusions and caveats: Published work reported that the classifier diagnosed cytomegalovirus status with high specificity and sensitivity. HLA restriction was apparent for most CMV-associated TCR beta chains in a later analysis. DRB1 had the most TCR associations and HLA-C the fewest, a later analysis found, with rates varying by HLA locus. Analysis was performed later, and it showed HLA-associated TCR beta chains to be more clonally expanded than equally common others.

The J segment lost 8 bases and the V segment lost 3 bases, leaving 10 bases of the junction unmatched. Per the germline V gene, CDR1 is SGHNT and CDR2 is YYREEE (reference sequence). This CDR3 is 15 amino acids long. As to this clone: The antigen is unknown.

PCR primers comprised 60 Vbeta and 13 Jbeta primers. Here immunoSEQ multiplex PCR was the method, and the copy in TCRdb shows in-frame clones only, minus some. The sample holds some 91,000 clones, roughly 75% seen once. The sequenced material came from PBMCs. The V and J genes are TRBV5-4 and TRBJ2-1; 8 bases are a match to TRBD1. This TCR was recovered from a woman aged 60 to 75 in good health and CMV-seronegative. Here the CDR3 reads CASSSGQGRVDEQFF. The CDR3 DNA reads TGTGCCAGCAGCTCCGGACAGGGTCGGGTCGATGAGCAGTTCTTC.